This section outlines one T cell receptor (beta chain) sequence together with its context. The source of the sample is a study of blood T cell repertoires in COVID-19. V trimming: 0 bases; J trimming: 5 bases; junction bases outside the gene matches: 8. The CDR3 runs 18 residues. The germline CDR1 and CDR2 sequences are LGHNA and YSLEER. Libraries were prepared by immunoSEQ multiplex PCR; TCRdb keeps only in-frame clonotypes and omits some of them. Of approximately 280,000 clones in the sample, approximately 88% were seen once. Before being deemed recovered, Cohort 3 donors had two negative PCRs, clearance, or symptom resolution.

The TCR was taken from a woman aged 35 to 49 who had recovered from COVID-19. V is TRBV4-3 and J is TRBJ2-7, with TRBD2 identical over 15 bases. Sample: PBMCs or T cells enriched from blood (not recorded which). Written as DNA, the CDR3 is TGCGCCAGCAGCCAAGATCTTGGACTAGCGGGAGGGCCGGACGAGCAGTACTTC. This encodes CASSQDLGLAGGPDEQYF.